This T cell receptor (beta chain) was identified in a study of shared clonotypes between healthy human individuals. Study-wide results and limits: Since donors were few, the genetic and exposure-history diversity represented was limited. When compared with the clonotypes that were shared by all four sorted-subset donors, the non-shared clonotypes turned out to have lower generation probabilities. Memory subsets generally showed smaller estimated richness than naive subsets did. With a few donors compared, 4% to 5% of naive CD4 clonotypes were shared.

The protocol was immunoSEQ multiplex PCR, while the TCRdb copy is restricted to in-frame clones and leaves out a portion. Of about 990,000 clones listed, 78% are singletons. The CDR3 has 16 residues. Trimming stripped 5 bases from V and 6 bases from J, with 19 bases between. Germline-derived CDR1 and CDR2 are SEHNR and FQNEAQ (reference sequence). With respect to this clone: Its target is not known.

The sequence was collected from a man aged 18 to 29 in good health. Some clones in this sample may be carry-over from other donors' samples. Sequences were obtained from memory CD4+ T cells from PBMCs. Subset: CD45RA-negative fraction. The gene calls are TRBV7-9 and TRBJ2-2; D possibly uses TRBD1 or TRBD2 (6 bases each). The CDR3 sequence is CASSPIPGAMSGELFF. CDR3 bases: TGTGCCAGCAGCCCAATCCCGGGGGCAATGTCCGGGGAGCTGTTTTTT.